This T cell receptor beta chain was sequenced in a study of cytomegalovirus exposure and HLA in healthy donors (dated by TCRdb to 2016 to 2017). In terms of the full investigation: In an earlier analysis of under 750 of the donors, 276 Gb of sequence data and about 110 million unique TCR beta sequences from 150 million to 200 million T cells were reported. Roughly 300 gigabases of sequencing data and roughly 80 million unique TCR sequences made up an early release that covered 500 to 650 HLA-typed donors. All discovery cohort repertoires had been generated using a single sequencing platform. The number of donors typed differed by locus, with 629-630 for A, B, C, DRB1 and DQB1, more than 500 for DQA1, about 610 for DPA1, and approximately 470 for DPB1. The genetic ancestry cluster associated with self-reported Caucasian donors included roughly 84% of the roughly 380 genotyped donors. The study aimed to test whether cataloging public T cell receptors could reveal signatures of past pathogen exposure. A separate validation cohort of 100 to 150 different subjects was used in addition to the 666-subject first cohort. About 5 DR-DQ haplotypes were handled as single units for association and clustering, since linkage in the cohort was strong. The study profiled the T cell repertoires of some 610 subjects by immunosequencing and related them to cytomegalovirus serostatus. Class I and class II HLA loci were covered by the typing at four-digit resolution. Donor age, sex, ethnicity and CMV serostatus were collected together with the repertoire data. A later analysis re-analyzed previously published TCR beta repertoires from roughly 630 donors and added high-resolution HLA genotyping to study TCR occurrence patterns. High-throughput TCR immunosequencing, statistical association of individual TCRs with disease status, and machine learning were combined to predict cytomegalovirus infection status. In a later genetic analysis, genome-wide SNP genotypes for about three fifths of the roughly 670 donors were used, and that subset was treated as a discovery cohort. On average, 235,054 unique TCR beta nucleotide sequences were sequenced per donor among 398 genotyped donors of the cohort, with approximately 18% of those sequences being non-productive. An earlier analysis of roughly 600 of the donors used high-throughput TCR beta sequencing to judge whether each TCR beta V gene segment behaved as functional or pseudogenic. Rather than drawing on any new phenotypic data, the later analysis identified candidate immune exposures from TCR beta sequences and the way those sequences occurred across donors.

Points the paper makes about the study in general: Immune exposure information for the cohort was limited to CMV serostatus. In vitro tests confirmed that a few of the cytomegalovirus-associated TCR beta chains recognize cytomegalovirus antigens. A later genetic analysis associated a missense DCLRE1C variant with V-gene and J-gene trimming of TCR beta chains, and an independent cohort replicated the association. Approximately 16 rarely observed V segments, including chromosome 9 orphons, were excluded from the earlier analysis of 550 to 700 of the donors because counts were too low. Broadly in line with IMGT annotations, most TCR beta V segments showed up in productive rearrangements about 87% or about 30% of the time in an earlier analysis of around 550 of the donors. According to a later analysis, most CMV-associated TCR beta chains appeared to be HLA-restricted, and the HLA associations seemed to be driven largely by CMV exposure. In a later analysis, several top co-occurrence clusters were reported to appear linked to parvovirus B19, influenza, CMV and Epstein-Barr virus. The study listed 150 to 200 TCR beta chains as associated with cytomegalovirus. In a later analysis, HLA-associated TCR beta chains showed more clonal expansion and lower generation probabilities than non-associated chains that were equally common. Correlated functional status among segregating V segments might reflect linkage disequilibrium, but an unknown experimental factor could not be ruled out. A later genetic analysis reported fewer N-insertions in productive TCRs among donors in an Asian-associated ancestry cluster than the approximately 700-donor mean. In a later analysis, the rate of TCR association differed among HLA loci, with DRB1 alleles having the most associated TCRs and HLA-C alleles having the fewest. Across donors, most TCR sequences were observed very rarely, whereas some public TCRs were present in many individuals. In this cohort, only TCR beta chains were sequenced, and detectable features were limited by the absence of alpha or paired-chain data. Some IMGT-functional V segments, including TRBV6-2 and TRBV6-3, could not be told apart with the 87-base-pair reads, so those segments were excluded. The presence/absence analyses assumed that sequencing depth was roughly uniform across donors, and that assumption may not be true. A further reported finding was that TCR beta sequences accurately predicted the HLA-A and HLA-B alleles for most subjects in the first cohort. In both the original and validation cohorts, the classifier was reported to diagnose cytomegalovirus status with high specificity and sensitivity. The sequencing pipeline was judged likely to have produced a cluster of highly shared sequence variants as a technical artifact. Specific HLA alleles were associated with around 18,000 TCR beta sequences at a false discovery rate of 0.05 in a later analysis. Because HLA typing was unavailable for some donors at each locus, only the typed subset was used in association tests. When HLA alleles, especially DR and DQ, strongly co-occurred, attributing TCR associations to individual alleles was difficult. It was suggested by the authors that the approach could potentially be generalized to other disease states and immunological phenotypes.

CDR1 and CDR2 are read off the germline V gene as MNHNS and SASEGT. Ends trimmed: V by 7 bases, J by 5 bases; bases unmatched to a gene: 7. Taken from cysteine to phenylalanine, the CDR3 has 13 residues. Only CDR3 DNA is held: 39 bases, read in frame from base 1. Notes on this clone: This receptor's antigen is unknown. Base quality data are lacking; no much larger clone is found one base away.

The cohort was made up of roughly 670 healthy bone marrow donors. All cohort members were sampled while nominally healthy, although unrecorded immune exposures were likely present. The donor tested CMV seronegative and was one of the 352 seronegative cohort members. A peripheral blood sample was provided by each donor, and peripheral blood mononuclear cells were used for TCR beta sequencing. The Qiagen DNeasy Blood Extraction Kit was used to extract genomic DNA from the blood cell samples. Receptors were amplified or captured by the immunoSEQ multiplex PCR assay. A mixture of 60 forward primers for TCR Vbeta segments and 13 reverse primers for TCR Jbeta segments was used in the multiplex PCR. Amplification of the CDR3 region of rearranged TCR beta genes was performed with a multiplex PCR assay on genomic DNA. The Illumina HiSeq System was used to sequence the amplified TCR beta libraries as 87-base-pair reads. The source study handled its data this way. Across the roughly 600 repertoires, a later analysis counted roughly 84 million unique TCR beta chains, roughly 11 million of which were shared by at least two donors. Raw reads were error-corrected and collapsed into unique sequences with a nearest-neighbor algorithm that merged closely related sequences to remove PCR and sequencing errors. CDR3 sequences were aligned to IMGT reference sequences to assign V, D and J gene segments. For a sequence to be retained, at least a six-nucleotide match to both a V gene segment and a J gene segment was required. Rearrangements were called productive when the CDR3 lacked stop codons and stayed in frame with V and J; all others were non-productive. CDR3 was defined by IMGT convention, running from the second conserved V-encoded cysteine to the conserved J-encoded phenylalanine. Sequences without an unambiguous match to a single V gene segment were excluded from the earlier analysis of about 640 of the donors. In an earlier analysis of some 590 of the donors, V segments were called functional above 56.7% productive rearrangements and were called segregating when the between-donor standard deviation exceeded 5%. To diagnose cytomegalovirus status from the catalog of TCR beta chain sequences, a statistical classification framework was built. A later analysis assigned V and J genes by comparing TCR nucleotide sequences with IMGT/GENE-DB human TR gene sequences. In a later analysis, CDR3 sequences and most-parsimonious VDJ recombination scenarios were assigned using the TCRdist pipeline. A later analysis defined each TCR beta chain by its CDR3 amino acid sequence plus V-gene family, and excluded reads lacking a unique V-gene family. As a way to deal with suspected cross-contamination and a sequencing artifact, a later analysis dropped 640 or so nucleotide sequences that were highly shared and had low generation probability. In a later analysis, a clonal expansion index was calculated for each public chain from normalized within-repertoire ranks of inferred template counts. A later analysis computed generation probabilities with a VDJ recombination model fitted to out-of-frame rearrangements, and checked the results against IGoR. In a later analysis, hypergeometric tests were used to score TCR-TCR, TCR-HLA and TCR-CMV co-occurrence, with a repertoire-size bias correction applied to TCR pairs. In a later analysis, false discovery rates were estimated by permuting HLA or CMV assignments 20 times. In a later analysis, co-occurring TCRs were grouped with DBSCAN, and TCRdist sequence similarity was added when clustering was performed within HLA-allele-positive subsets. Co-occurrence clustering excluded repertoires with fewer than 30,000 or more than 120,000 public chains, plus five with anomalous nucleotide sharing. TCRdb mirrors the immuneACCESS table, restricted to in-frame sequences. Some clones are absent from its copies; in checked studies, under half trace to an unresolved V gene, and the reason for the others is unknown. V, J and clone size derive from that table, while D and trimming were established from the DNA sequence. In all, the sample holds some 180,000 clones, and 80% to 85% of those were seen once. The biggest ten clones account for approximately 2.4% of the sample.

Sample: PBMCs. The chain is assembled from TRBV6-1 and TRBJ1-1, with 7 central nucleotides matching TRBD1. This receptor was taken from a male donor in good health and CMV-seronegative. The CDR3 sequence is CASTPGQLTEAFF. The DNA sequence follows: TGTGCCAGCACCCCGGGACAGCTGACTGAAGCTTTCTTT.